These 5 T cell receptor beta chains originate from one sample sequenced in a study of blood T cell repertoires in COVID-19 (dated by TCRdb to 2018 to 2021). Libraries were made using the immunoSEQ multiplex PCR assay. What TCRdb holds here is the immuneACCESS table cut down to in-frame rearrangements. Part of the clones is not present; checked against another copy, under half of the missing clones reflect an unresolved V gene, and the others are unexplained. In all, the sample holds 60,000 or so clones, and roughly 80% of those were seen once. The ten largest account for 10% to 15% of the sample. Sequences were obtained from peripheral blood. These receptors were collected from a human donor in a cohort sampled during active COVID-19.

The chain has TRBV6-1 and TRBJ2-5; no firm D call. The V gene lost 3 bases and the J gene lost 5 bases, with 7 bases spanning the gap. From germline, CDR1 is MNHNS and CDR2 SASEGT. The CDR3 covers 12 residues. CDR3 bases: TGTGCCAGCAGTGAGTTCTCGGAGACCCAGTACTTC. Protein sequence: CASSEFSETQYF.

The CDR3 loop reads CASSLAGQYPGQYV. The CDR3, as DNA: TGTGCCAGCAGCTTAGCAGGACAGTACCCTGGGCAGTACGTC. The rearrangement links TRBV7-9 to TRBJ2-7; a possible D gene is TRBD1 (6 bases). Germline CDR1 SEHNR, CDR2 FQNEAQ (reference sequence). With 0 bases removed from V and 9 bases from J, the gap between germline ends came to 15 bases. The CDR3 is made up of 14 amino acids.

This chain joins TRBV10-3 and TRBJ2-1; TRBD2 aligns across 7 bases. The germline V gene has CDR1 ENHRY and CDR2 SYGVKD. Trimming cost V 5 bases and J 12 bases; bases outside gene matches: 10. This CDR3 comprises 13 residues. The CDR3 here is CAISLAAGGGQFF. The CDR3 DNA follows: TGTGCCATCAGTCTAGCGGCCGGGGGAGGGCAGTTCTTC.

For the CDR3, the DNA is TGTGCCAGTAGTATCTCCCGGACAGGGGACGGGGCTTTCTTT. Translation: CASSISRTGDGAFF. This chain joins TRBV19 and TRBJ1-1, with 9 bases aligning to TRBD1. The J segment lost 11 bases and the V segment lost 3 bases, leaving 10 bases of the junction unmatched. Germline CDR1 is LNHDA and CDR2 is SQIVND (reference sequence). This CDR3 contains 14 residues.

The rearrangement joins TRBV9 to TRBJ1-1, with 8 bases aligning to TRBD1. CDR3 length: 16 residues. Losses at the gene ends were 0 bases for V and 1 base for J; bases not matched to a gene: 5. Looked up from germline, CDR1 is SGDLS and CDR2 is YYNGEE. The CDR3 sequence: CASSVVWGTGNTEAFF. CDR3 nucleotide sequence: TGTGCCAGCAGCGTAGTTTGGGGGACAGGGAACACTGAAGCTTTCTTT.